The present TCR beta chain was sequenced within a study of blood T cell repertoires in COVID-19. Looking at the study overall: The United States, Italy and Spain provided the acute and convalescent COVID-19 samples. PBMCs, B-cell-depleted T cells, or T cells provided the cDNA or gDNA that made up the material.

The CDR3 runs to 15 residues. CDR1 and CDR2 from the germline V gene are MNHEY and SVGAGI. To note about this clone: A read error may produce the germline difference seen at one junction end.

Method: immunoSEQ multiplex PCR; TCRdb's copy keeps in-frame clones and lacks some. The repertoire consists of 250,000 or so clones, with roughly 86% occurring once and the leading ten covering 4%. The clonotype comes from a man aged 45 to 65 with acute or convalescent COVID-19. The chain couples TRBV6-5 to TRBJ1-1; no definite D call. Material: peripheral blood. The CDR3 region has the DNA TGTGCCACCCGGATTGGAGGCACAGTGAACACTGAAGCTCTCTTT. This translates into CATRIGGTVNTEALF.